Shown below are 25 T cell receptor beta chains from a single sample sequenced in a study of siplizumab effects on memory and regulatory T cells. Here immunoSEQ multiplex PCR was the method, and the copy in TCRdb shows in-frame clones only, minus some. Of approximately 100,000 clones detected, over 90% appear once; the ten largest clones hold around 12%. The material sequenced was non-Treg CD4+ T cells sorted from blood. Every receptor here comes from a human donor in good health.

The V call is TRBV6-1, the J call TRBJ1-3, with a possible D match to TRBD1 (6 bases). Trimming stripped 3 bases from V and 1 base from J, with 22 bases between. The CDR3 contains 19 residues. Germline assignment: CDR1 MNHNS and CDR2 SASEGT. The CDR3: CASSEPTYWDTRSGNTIYF. CDR3 sequence (DNA): TGTGCCAGCAGTGAGCCAACTTATTGGGACACTAGGTCTGGAAACACCATATATTTT.

The chain is built from TRBV27 and TRBJ1-1, with a tentative D call TRBD1 (5 bases). In germline, CDR1 is MNHEY, CDR2 SMNVEV (reference sequence). The CDR3 contains 14 residues. The ends were cut back, 4 bases at V and 5 bases at J, with 14 bases in the middle. The CDR3 is CASSWGTAVTEAFF. The CDR3 coding sequence is TGTGCCAGCAGTTGGGGGACCGCAGTAACTGAAGCTTTCTTT.

The chain combines TRBV19 with TRBJ2-1; TRBD2 agrees at 13 bases. V shed 6 bases and J 7 bases; nucleotides not matched to a gene: 6. Germline CDR1 and CDR2: LNHDA and SQIVND (reference sequence). The CDR3 has 15 amino acids. CDR3: CASSLLAGGGNEQFF. The CDR3 coding sequence is TGTGCCAGTAGCTTACTAGCGGGAGGGGGTAATGAGCAGTTCTTC.

The rearrangement links TRBV7-9 to TRBJ2-1, with 14 positions matching TRBD2. The germline gives CDR1 SEHNR, CDR2 FQNEAQ (reference sequence). The CDR3 loop spans 17 amino acids. V lost 1 base and J lost 9; bases outside the gene matches: 8. The CDR3 here is CASSLVPGTSGSLEQFF. Here the CDR3 DNA reads TGTGCCAGCAGCTTAGTGCCGGGGACTAGCGGGAGTCTTGAGCAGTTCTTC. Supplemented by reference TRBV7-9 and TRBJ2-1, the full variable domain reads DTGVSQNPRHKITKRGQNVTFRCDPISEHNRLYWYRQTLGQGPEFLTYFQNEAQLEKSRLLSDRFSAERPKGSFSTLEIQRTEQGDSAMYLCASSLVPGTSGSLEQFFGPGTRLTVL.

The CDR3 bases are TGTGCCAGCAGTGCACTACACTCCGGGACAGGGGATAATCAGCCCCAGCATTTT. Translating it yields CASSALHSGTGDNQPQHF. This chain connects TRBV25-1 to TRBJ1-5; 10 nucleotides line up with TRBD1. V was pared by 4 bases and J by 4 bases, with 13 bases of the junction left unmatched. The CDR3 extends over 18 amino acids. Germline values: CDR1 MGHDK, CDR2 SYGVNS.

The CDR3 nucleotides are TGTCCCCGTCGAGGGAGGGCCAGTGAGACCCAGTACTTC. Its protein is CPRRGRASETQYF. The chain joins TRBV7-3 to TRBJ2-5, with 7 bases identical to TRBD2. Looked up from germline, CDR1 is SGHTA and CDR2 is FQGTGA. The CDR3 consists of 13 residues.

The chain couples TRBV10-3 to TRBJ2-3; 8 nucleotides line up with TRBD2. Germline V lookup: CDR1 ENHRY, CDR2 SYGVKD. The CDR3 covers 16 residues. V gave up 10 bases and J gave up 2 bases; unmatched junction bases: 14. The chain's CDR3 is CATSEAGVVNTDTQYF. CDR3 sequence (DNA): TGTGCCACCAGCGAAGCGGGAGTAGTTAACACAGATACGCAGTATTTT.

The chain has TRBV29-1 and TRBJ2-7; the D gene could be TRBD1 or TRBD2 (5 bases each). This CDR3 contains 15 residues. The germline V gene encodes CDR1 SQVTM and CDR2 ANQGSEA. V lost 4 bases to trimming and J lost 3 bases, with 19 bases between them. CDR3 in amino acids: CSVVRWGRSHYEQYF. DNA of the CDR3: TGCAGCGTTGTCAGGTGGGGACGGAGTCACTACGAGCAGTACTTC.

The V call is TRBV6-1, the J call TRBJ1-5; TRBD1 might be the D (5 bases). Germline V CDR1 and CDR2: MNHNS, SASEGT. CDR3 length: 13 amino acids. V was clipped by 11 bases and J by 0 bases, with 11 bases between them. The CDR3 DNA sequence: TGTGCCTCGGGGGTCCATAGCAATCAGCCCCAGCATTTT. Translating gives CASGVHSNQPQHF.

V and J are TRBV29-1 and TRBJ1-3; D gene uncertain. This CDR3 is 16 amino acids long. The V end lost 2 bases, the J end lost 0 bases, and 14 bases lay between the germline ends. Germline values: CDR1 SQVTM, CDR2 ANQGSEA. This CDR3 is CSVERAARSSGNTIYF. CDR3 nucleotide sequence: TGCAGCGTTGAACGGGCCGCCAGAAGCTCTGGAAACACCATATATTTT.

The rearrangement uses TRBV4-1 and TRBJ2-7; 7 nucleotides line up with TRBD1. This CDR3 contains 13 residues. Germline loops: CDR1 MGHRA, CDR2 YSYEKL. Losses at the gene ends were 4 bases for V and 10 bases for J; bases not matched to a gene: 10. CDR3 in DNA: TGCGCCAGCAGCCCGGGACAGACGAATTCCCAGTACTTC. This encodes CASSPGQTNSQYF.

This chain links TRBV15 with TRBJ1-1; a weak D match, TRBD1 (5 bases). Germline values: CDR1 LNHNV, CDR2 YYDKDF (reference sequence). Trimming removed 1 base from V and 1 base from J, with 10 bases in between. The CDR3 covers 15 residues. The CDR3 loop reads CATSRGTTENTEAFF. CDR3 coding DNA: TGTGCCACCAGCAGAGGGACAACTGAGAACACTGAAGCTTTCTTT. The full variable domain, rest sourced from reference TRBV15 and TRBJ1-1, is DAMVIQNPRYQVTQFGKPVTLSCSQTLNHNVMYWYQQKSSQAPKLLFHYYDKDFNNEADTPDNFQSRRPNTSFCFLDIRSPGLGDTAMYLCATSRGTTENTEAFFGQGTRLTVV.

The chain uses TRBV7-2 and TRBJ2-7, with D unclear. Germline V gene data show CDR1 as SGHTA and CDR2 as FQGNSA. The CDR3 loop spans 15 amino acids. Trimming stripped 4 bases from V and 3 bases from J, with 16 bases between. The CDR3 region is CASSSYSASVYEQYF. The CDR3 nucleotides read TGTGCCAGCAGCTCCTACAGCGCCTCGGTCTACGAGCAGTACTTC. Using reference TRBV7-2 and TRBJ2-7 for the parts outside the CDR3, the full variable domain is GAGVSQSPSNKVTEKGKDVELRCDPISGHTALYWYRQSLGQGLEFLIYFQGNSAPDKSGLPSDRFSAERTGGSVSTLTIQRTQQEDSAVYLCASSSYSASVYEQYFGPGTRLTVT.

V gene TRBV6-5 combines with J gene TRBJ2-3; 8 nucleotides line up with TRBD1. CDR3 length: 13 amino acids. The V and J ends lost 5 bases and 4 bases, in that order; junction bases with no gene match: 2. The V gene's germline CDR1 is MNHEY and CDR2 SVGAGI. The CDR3 sequence: CASSRTGSDTQYF. The DNA for the CDR3 is TGTGCCAGCAGTAGGACAGGGTCAGATACGCAGTATTTT.

CDR3 DNA: TGTGCCAGCAGCCCCCGGTCTGACGCGATGTACAATGAGCAGTTCTTC. Protein: CASSPRSDAMYNEQFF. The rearrangement links TRBV28 to TRBJ2-1; no clear D. The germline V gene encodes CDR1 MDHEN and CDR2 SYDVKM. CDR3 length equals 16 residues. Trimming shortened V by 6 bases and J by 4 bases, and 19 bases separated the two germline ends.

This chain links TRBV5-1 with TRBJ2-5; D remains ambiguous. The germline V gene has CDR1 SGHRS and CDR2 YFSETQ. V lost 0 bases and J lost 5, with 11 bases in between. The CDR3 consists of 14 residues. Written as DNA, the CDR3 is TGCGCCAGCAGCTTGGCCCACGACGGTGAGACCCAGTACTTC. Residues: CASSLAHDGETQYF.

The chain's CDR3 is CASSLSGAYEQYF. The CDR3 DNA is TGTGCCAGCAGCTTGAGCGGGGCCTACGAGCAGTACTTC. The chain combines TRBV5-4 with TRBJ2-7; 7 nucleotides align to TRBD2. Germline loops: CDR1 SGHNT, CDR2 YYREEE (reference sequence). The CDR3 runs to 13 residues. The ends lost 1 base at V and 2 bases at J; junction bases unmatched: 0.

This rearrangement joins TRBV10-3 to TRBJ2-7; 8 nucleotides align to TRBD1. Germline V gene data show CDR1 as ENHRY and CDR2 as SYGVKD. This CDR3 contains 16 residues. Trimming at V came to 5 bases and at J to 0 bases, leaving 9 bases not matched to a gene. The CDR3 loop is CAISTPPGGSSYEQYF. The CDR3 region has the DNA TGTGCCATCAGTACACCCCCAGGGGGCAGCTCCTACGAGCAGTACTTC.

The genes are TRBV11-2 and TRBJ1-3; D is unresolved. V lost 3 bases and J 0 bases, leaving 9 bases between the germline ends. CDR1 SGHAT and CDR2 FQNNGV come from the germline V gene. The CDR3 runs 15 residues. As DNA, the CDR3 is TGTGCCAGCAGCTTGAATGCGGCCTCTGGAAACACCATATATTTT. This sequence encodes CASSLNAASGNTIYF.

The chain couples TRBV7-3 to TRBJ2-3; 14 bases align to TRBD2. The length of the CDR3 is 19 residues. The germline V gene has CDR1 SGHTA and CDR2 FQGTGA. V was clipped by 5 bases and J by 2 bases; unmatched bases: 12. The CDR3 nucleotides read TGTGCCAGCAGCCCGGGGAGGGGACTAGCGGGAGCGAACACAGATACGCAGTATTTT. This translates into CASSPGRGLAGANTDTQYF.

Written as DNA, the CDR3 is TGTGCCAGCAGCTATACCGGGACAGGGGGCGCAGATACGCAGTATTTT. As protein: CASSYTGTGGADTQYF. The V gene is TRBV7-3, the J gene TRBJ2-3; 12 bases fit TRBD1. The CDR3 is 16 residues long. The J segment lost 4 bases and the V segment lost 4 bases, leaving 6 bases of the junction unmatched. CDR1 and CDR2 from the germline V gene are SGHTA and FQGTGA.

The chain is built from TRBV27 and TRBJ2-3, with D perhaps matching TRBD1 (6 bases). V was cut by 7 bases and J by 1 base, with 12 bases left in between. Germline CDR1 MNHEY, CDR2 SMNVEV (reference sequence). CDR3 length: 14 amino acids. The CDR3 region is CASKMDSRTDTQYF. The CDR3, as DNA: TGTGCCAGCAAAATGGACAGCCGCACAGATACGCAGTATTTT.

The chain couples TRBV11-1 to TRBJ1-2; unclear D gene. Germline V gene lookup returns CDR1 SGHAT and CDR2 FQDESV (reference sequence). V was cut by 6 bases and J by 2 bases, with 7 bases left in between. This CDR3 comprises 12 residues. In nucleotides, the CDR3 is TGTGCCAGCAGTCAGGAGAACTATGGCTACACCTTC. Protein: CASSQENYGYTF.

The chain carries TRBV2 and TRBJ2-7; 9 nucleotides match TRBD2. The CDR3 length is 17 residues. Germline assignment: CDR1 SNHLY and CDR2 FYNNEI. V trimming: 7 bases; J trimming: 6 bases; junction bases outside the gene matches: 19. The DNA of the CDR3 is TGTGCCAGCAATTTCCGTCGTCTTAGCGGGAGTAAAGCCGAGCAGTACTTC. Translated: CASNFRRLSGSKAEQYF.

The chain joins TRBV15 to TRBJ1-2; D is ambiguous. Germline V gene sequence: CDR1 LNHNV, CDR2 YYDKDF (reference sequence). V gave up 0 bases and J gave up 5 bases, with 13 bases separating them. The CDR3 totals 15 residues. The CDR3 sequence is CATSREYSLPYGYTF. CDR3 coding DNA: TGTGCCACCAGCAGAGAGTACAGCTTACCGTATGGCTACACCTTC. Combining the CDR3 with reference TRBV15 and TRBJ1-2 gives the whole variable domain DAMVIQNPRYQVTQFGKPVTLSCSQTLNHNVMYWYQQKSSQAPKLLFHYYDKDFNNEADTPDNFQSRRPNTSFCFLDIRSPGLGDTAMYLCATSREYSLPYGYTFGSGTRLTVV.